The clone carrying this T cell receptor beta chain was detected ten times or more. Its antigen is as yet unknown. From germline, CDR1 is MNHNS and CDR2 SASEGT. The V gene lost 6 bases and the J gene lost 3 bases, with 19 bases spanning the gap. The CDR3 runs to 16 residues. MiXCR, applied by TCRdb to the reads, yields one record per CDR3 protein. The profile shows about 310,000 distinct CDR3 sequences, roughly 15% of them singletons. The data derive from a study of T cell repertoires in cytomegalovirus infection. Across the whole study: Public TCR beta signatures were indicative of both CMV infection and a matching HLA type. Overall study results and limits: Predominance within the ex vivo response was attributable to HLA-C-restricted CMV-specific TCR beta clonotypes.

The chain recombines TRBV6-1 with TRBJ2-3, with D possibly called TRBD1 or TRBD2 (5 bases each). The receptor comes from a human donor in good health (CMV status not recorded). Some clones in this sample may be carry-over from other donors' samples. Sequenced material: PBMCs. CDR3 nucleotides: TGTGCCAGCAGATGGACGGGACCACATCTGACAGATACGCAGTATTTT. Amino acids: CASRWTGPHLTDTQYF.